This T cell receptor (beta chain) was sequenced in a study of Ad26.COV2.S vaccination and SARS-CoV-2 variants. Study information: Intramuscular Ad26.COV2.S at 5x10^10 or 1x10^11 viral particles.

The study, taken as a whole, reports: Vaccinees displayed broader spike-specific TCR repertoires than placebo recipients. Total T cell responses, in the TCR breadth and depth analyses, may have been underestimated.

Sequencing used immunoSEQ multiplex PCR; TCRdb keeps in-frame clones, though not all of them. This table holds approximately 480,000 clones, around nine tenths found once. Treatment meaning: around 19 received Ad26.COV2.S at low or high dose, single or two shots; a few received placebo; per-sample allocation not given. Specimen acquisition occurred on day 63 following the initial vaccine or placebo injection. Germline-derived CDR1 and CDR2 are SGHRS and YFSETQ. This CDR3 has 17 amino acids. V gave up 3 bases and J gave up 7 bases; unmatched junction bases: 12. In the case of this clone: Its antigen is undetermined.

The TCR sequence derives from a person aged 18 to 59 who received the Ad26.COV2.S COVID-19 vaccine or a placebo. Sequencing was performed on peripheral blood, taken in a trial of Ad26.COV2.S vaccine versus placebo. This rearrangement joins TRBV5-1 to TRBJ2-7; 14 nucleotides line up with TRBD2. CDR3 sequence: CASSWGLAGARSREQYF. For the CDR3, the DNA is TGCGCCAGCAGCTGGGGACTAGCGGGGGCCCGTTCGCGGGAGCAGTACTTC.